Listed below are T cell receptor beta chains from one sample, sequenced in a study of blood T cell repertoires in COVID-19. Sequencing was performed with immunoSEQ multiplex PCR; in TCRdb, only in-frame clones are kept and a portion is missing. The data show more than 150,000 clones, around 85% seen once. Sequencing input: peripheral blood. These receptors all stem from a woman of 80 years or more with acute or convalescent COVID-19. The CDR3 runs from the conserved cysteine through the conserved F or W. The D gene is left open where the match is weak. Part of the rows lack a size; the others show once, few, many or a class for expanded clones.

v_call	j_call	d_call	clone_size	cdr3_nt	cdr3_aa
TRBV7-2	TRBJ1-1	TRBD1	.	TGTGCCAGCAGCCCCCAGACAGGGCTGAACACTGAAGCTTTCTTT	CASSPQTGLNTEAFF
TRBV5-1	TRBJ2-5	TRBD1	.	TGCGCCAGCAGCTCCAACAGGGGGACGATGGAGACCCAGTACTTC	CASSSNRGTMETQYF
TRBV5-8	TRBJ2-5	TRBD2	.	TGTGCCAGCAGTCCAGGACGGGGGGGACTAGCGGTCCAAGAGACCCAGTACTTC	CASSPGRGGLAVQETQYF
TRBV27	TRBJ2-3	TRBD1	once	TGTGCCAGCAGTCGGACAGGGACCTTCACAGATACGCAGTATTTT	CASSRTGTFTDTQYF
TRBV7-8	TRBJ2-5	.	.	TGTGCCAGCAGCCCCATGCAGGGGAAAGAGACCCAGTACTTC	CASSPMQGKETQYF
TRBV20-1	TRBJ2-5	.	once	TGCAGTGCAGGCGGGACCCAGTACTTC	CSAGGTQYF
TRBV2	TRBJ2-2	TRBD1	.	TGTGCCAGCAGTACCCGACAGGGGAACACCGGGGAGCTGTTTTTT	CASSTRQGNTGELFF
TRBV11-3	TRBJ2-3	.	few	TGTGCCAGCAGCCTAGTAGGAGGGGATACGCAGTATTTT	CASSLVGGDTQYF
TRBV5-6	TRBJ2-7	TRBD2	.	TGTGCCAGCAGCTTTTTGACTAGCGGGGACTACGAGCAGTACTTC	CASSFLTSGDYEQYF
TRBV5-5	TRBJ1-2	.	few	TGTGCCAGCAGCTCCTCGCCAGACCGCGGAGGTGGCTACACCTTC	CASSSSPDRGGGYTF
TRBV9	TRBJ2-1	.	.	TGTGCCAGCAGCGTAGCAGGACAGTCTAGTGAGCAGTTCTTC	CASSVAGQSSEQFF
TRBV2	TRBJ2-7	TRBD1	.	TGTGCCAGCAGGGGACAGGGTTTCTCCTACGAGCAGTACTTC	CASRGQGFSYEQYF
TRBV2	TRBJ2-6	.	.	TGTGCCAGCAGTGAAAGGGGACAATCTGGGGCCAACGTCCTGACTTTC	CASSERGQSGANVLTF
TRBV12-3/TRBV12-4	TRBJ1-2	.	once	TGTGCCAGCAGTGCCGACAGGAACTATGGCTACACCTTC	CASSADRNYGYTF
TRBV3-1/TRBV3-2	TRBJ2-5	.	.	TGTGCCAGCAGCCAAGCTTCTCTCCAAGAGACCCAGTACTTC	CASSQASLQETQYF
TRBV12-3/TRBV12-4	TRBJ2-5	.	.	TGTGCCAGCAGTTTAAGGAGGGGGACCCAGTACTTC	CASSLRRGTQYF
TRBV30	TRBJ2-7	.	.	TGTGCCTGGAGTCTGTTCCGGGACGAGCAGTACTTC	CAWSLFRDEQYF
TRBV5-1	TRBJ2-3	TRBD2	few	TGCGCCAGCAGCATGGGAGACGGCGGGGGGACAGATACGCAGTATTTT	CASSMGDGGGTDTQYF
TRBV27	TRBJ2-7	.	.	TGTGCCAGCAGAGTCGCAGGGGTTTCCTACGAGCAGTACTTC	CASRVAGVSYEQYF
TRBV27	TRBJ2-7	.	.	TGTGCCAGCAAACCCCGGGGAGGGACAAACTCCTACGAGCAGTACTTC	CASKPRGGTNSYEQYF
TRBV27	TRBJ2-7	TRBD2	.	TGTGCCAGCAGTTGGAGCGGGGTCAGCTCCTACGAGCAGTACTTC	CASSWSGVSSYEQYF
TRBV5-8	TRBJ2-3	TRBD2	.	TGTGCCAGCAGCTTGGGGCCAGCGGGGGGCACCGATACGCAGTATTTT	CASSLGPAGGTDTQYF
TRBV6-5	TRBJ2-7	.	.	TGTGCCAGCAGCCCCCGCGGCTACGAGCAGTACTTC	CASSPRGYEQYF
TRBV7-9	TRBJ2-1	.	few	TGTGCCAGCAGCCCTTACAATGAGCAGTTCTTC	CASSPYNEQFF
TRBV12-5	TRBJ1-1	TRBD1	.	TGTGCTAGTGGTTCCCCCCTGGGACAGGGGAACACTGAAGCTTTCTTT	CASGSPLGQGNTEAFF
TRBV27	TRBJ2-5	TRBD2	.	TGTGCCAGCAGTTGGTTGGGGGGGGGCCAAGAGACCCAGTACTTC	CASSWLGGGQETQYF
TRBV6-5	TRBJ1-2	.	.	TGTGCCAGCAGACCACGATCAGGGTTCCTCTATGGCTACACCTTC	CASRPRSGFLYGYTF
TRBV10-1	TRBJ2-3	TRBD2	.	TGCGCCACCAGATCTAGCGGGGATTCAGATACGCAGTATTTT	CATRSSGDSDTQYF
TRBV9	TRBJ2-5	TRBD2	.	TGTGCCAGCAGCATAGGACTAGCCGAAGAGACCCAGTACTTC	CASSIGLAEETQYF
TRBV19	TRBJ2-7	TRBD2	.	TGTGCCAGTAGTATGGCGGGAGGTCGCTCCTACGAGCAGTACTTC	CASSMAGGRSYEQYF
TRBV19	TRBJ1-2	.	.	TGTGCCAGTAGTCAGGGGCAAGTGGATCGCTATGGCTACACCTTC	CASSQGQVDRYGYTF
TRBV3-1/TRBV3-2	TRBJ1-4	.	.	TGTGCCAGCAGCCGGGCCGGATCCATTAATGAAAAACTGTTTTTT	CASSRAGSINEKLFF
TRBV19	TRBJ1-1	.	.	TGTGCCAGTAGTATGGGAGTCTACACTGAAGCTTTCTTT	CASSMGVYTEAFF
TRBV12-5	TRBJ2-2	TRBD2	.	TGTGCTAGTGGTTTGGTAGCGGGGACGAACACCGGGGAGCTGTTTTTT	CASGLVAGTNTGELFF
TRBV7-8	TRBJ2-7	.	few	TGTGCCAGCAGCCGGGCCCCCTACGAGCAGTACTTC	CASSRAPYEQYF
TRBV25-1	TRBJ2-5	TRBD2	.	TGTGCCAGCAGTGAAGGGCTAGCGGGAGTAGAGACCCAGTACTTC	CASSEGLAGVETQYF
TRBV13	TRBJ1-2	.	once	TGTGCCAGCAGCGGATCAGGAGGGCGCTATGGCTACACCTTC	CASSGSGGRYGYTF
TRBV7-2	TRBJ1-2	TRBD1	.	TGTGCCAGCAGCTCAGGGACAGGGGGTGTCTATGGCTACACCTTC	CASSSGTGGVYGYTF
TRBV27	TRBJ1-2	.	.	TGTGCCAGCAGGAGGCCGGGGGGTAACTATGGCTACACCTTC	CASRRPGGNYGYTF
TRBV7-2	TRBJ1-1	.	few	TGTGCCAGCAGCTTAACAGAGAACACTGAAGCTTTCTTT	CASSLTENTEAFF
TRBV11-2	TRBJ1-2	TRBD1	.	TGTGCCAGCAGCTACAGGGGGGACTATGGCTACACCTTC	CASSYRGDYGYTF
TRBV5-1	TRBJ1-2	.	.	TGCGCCAGCAGCATCGGACAGACCTTCATTCCAAACTATGGCTACACCTTC	CASSIGQTFIPNYGYTF
TRBV6-5	TRBJ2-7	TRBD1	.	TGTGCCAGCAGTTACTCGAGGGGGCTCTCCTACGAGCAGTACTTC	CASSYSRGLSYEQYF
TRBV10-2	TRBJ1-4	TRBD1	few	TGCGCCAGCAGTCCTACAGGGGGGGGAGAAAAACTGTTTTTT	CASSPTGGGEKLFF
TRBV5-6	TRBJ1-3	.	.	TGTGCCAGCAGCTTGGCCGGGCCCCACAGGAACACCATATATTTT	CASSLAGPHRNTIYF
TRBV30	TRBJ2-6	TRBD1	once	TGTGCCTGGAGTGTACAGGGGACCGGGGCCAACGTCCTGACTTTC	CAWSVQGTGANVLTF
TRBV5-1	TRBJ1-2	.	.	TGCGCCAGCGGCGGGGCCTACTATGGCTACACCTTC	CASGGAYYGYTF
TRBV29-1	TRBJ2-7	TRBD2	.	TGCAGCGTTGGACTAGCGGGGAGCTACGAGCAGTACTTC	CSVGLAGSYEQYF
TRBV7-2	TRBJ1-4	.	.	TGTGCCAGCAGCCGCCGGGGGACAACTAATGAAAAACTGTTTTTT	CASSRRGTTNEKLFF
TRBV24-1	TRBJ1-5	TRBD1	.	TGTGCCACCAGTGACGCCGGGACAGTTCAGCCCCAGCATTTT	CATSDAGTVQPQHF